One TCR beta chain is described in this entry. The record originates from a study of CD8+ T cells in alopecia areata. The treatment here: oral pan-JAK inhibitor, 5-10 mg twice daily. RNA extraction was followed by reverse transcription into cDNA, which acted as the sequencing template. Repertoires were generated with immunoSEQ multiplex PCR, while TCRdb's copy carries only in-frame clones and drops some. The data show around 290,000 clones, roughly 60% seen once. This CDR3 has 11 residues. Germline V CDR1 and CDR2: GTSNPN, SVGIG (reference sequence). V was clipped by 5 bases and J by 4 bases, with 9 bases between them.

The chain uses TRBV30 and TRBJ2-7; no firm D call. Material: CD4+ T cells sorted from blood, obtained at week 24, from a patient treated with tofacitinib. This TCR came from a human donor with alopecia areata. CDR3 sequence (DNA): TGTGCCTGGGGGGATTTGTACGAGCAGTACTTC. This translates into CAWGDLYEQYF.